This record covers a single T cell receptor (beta chain). Sequencing used immunoSEQ multiplex PCR; TCRdb keeps in-frame clones, though not all of them. The sample holds roughly 90,000 clones, approximately 80% seen once. The data originate from a study of blood T cell repertoires in COVID-19. Across the whole study: Sources were T cells, B-cell-depleted T cells, or PBMCs; the material itself was cDNA or gDNA.

The CDR3 has 14 amino acids. The V gene's germline CDR1 is SGHRS and CDR2 YFSETQ. Trimming cost V 4 bases and J 5 bases; bases outside gene matches: 3. Sequencing was carried out using peripheral blood. This sequence was found in a woman older than 75 with active or convalescent COVID-19. The chain joins TRBV5-1 to TRBJ2-2; 9 nucleotides match TRBD1. DNA of the CDR3: TGCGCCAGCAGCGCGGACAGGGGAACCGGGGAGCTGTTTTTT. This encodes CASSADRGTGELFF.